This T cell receptor beta chain was captured by sequencing in a study of cytomegalovirus exposure and HLA in healthy donors. Study-wide findings and caveats: Data from an earlier analysis indicated that most TCR beta V segments were productive either about 90% or about 30% of the time.

The PCR contained 60 Vbeta and 13 Jbeta primers. The protocol was immunoSEQ multiplex PCR, while the TCRdb copy is restricted to in-frame clones and leaves out a portion. This repertoire shows more than 150,000 clones, about 90% found once; its top ten account for about 0.24%. Notes on this clone: Its specificity is unknown.

The CDR3 consists of 13 residues. Germline CDR1 MGHRA, CDR2 YSYEKL. Trimming removed 4 bases at V and 7 bases at J, with 10 bases between. The V and J genes are TRBV4-1 and TRBJ1-4; D gene uncertain. The specimen was PBMCs. This clonotype originated in a girl under three years old in good health and CMV-seronegative. The CDR3 spells CASSLRVSEKLFF. In DNA, the CDR3 is TGCGCCAGCAGCCTCCGGGTCTCTGAAAAACTGTTTTTT.